This passage covers 28 T cell receptor beta chains from one sample sequenced in a study of neurological immune-mediated disorders. TCRdb reprocessed the 5' RACE reads via MiXCR and lists one record per CDR3 protein. The sample has around 46,000 distinct CDR3 sequences, around 4% seen once. Specimen: PBMCs. The receptors stem from a woman aged 60-75 years with multiple sclerosis.

This chain connects TRBV20-1 to TRBJ2-7; D gene unclear. This CDR3 spans 14 amino acids. Trimming removed 3 bases from V and 7 bases from J, with 19 bases in between. CDR1 is DFQATT, CDR2 SNEGSKA, per germline (reference sequence). CDR3: CSARDRKGLKEQYV. CDR3 bases: TGCAGTGCTAGGGATAGAAAGGGCTTGAAAGAGCAGTACGTC.

In its sample, this clonotype was seen many times. This CDR3 is CASSSLGSSYNEQFF. CDR3 in DNA: TGTGCCAGCAGTTCCTTGGGCAGCTCCTACAATGAGCAGTTCTTC. The chain is built from TRBV28 and TRBJ2-1, with D hard to call. The CDR3 is made up of 15 amino acids. Trimming shortened V by 4 bases and J by 0 bases, and 10 bases separated the two germline ends. CDR1 is MDHEN and CDR2 is SYDVKM in the germline V gene.

This clonotype was recorded at least ten times. The chain recombines TRBV12-3 or TRBV12-4 with TRBJ1-2; D unresolved. Trimming shortened V by 7 bases and J by 7 bases, and 19 bases separated the two germline ends. CDR3 length equals 14 residues. The CDR3 sequence: CASKVGSAIGGYTF. The CDR3 DNA reads TGTGCCAGCAAGGTCGGGTCCGCTATAGGTGGCTACACCTTC.

The rearrangement uses TRBV19 and TRBJ2-3; TRBD1 agrees at 8 bases. Germline trimming cut 7 bases from V and 6 bases from J; bases unmatched to any gene: 12. Germline V gene sequence: CDR1 LNHDA, CDR2 SQIVND (reference sequence). This CDR3 is built from 15 residues. CDR3: CASTLRTGFDDTQYF. Here the CDR3 DNA reads TGTGCCAGTACCCTCCGGACAGGGTTTGATGATACGCAGTATTTT.

This clonotype was recorded many times. This chain links TRBV20-1 with TRBJ2-7, with TRBD2 as a possible D gene (5 bases). The V end was cut by 3 bases, the J end by 3 bases, with 6 bases between. Looked up from germline, CDR1 is DFQATT and CDR2 is SNEGSKA (reference sequence). The CDR3 sequence is 11 residues long. The CDR3 DNA follows: TGCAGTGCTAGCACTAGCTACGAGCAGTACGTC. Residues: CSASTSYEQYV.

This clonotype was seen only a few times. The chain is built from TRBV20-1 and TRBJ2-1, with no clear D. This CDR3 region has 14 residues. Germline CDR1 and CDR2: DFQATT and SNEGSKA (reference sequence). V was clipped by 3 bases and J by 5 bases, with 14 bases between them. The CDR3 protein is CSARVSVGNNEQFF. Written as DNA, the CDR3 is TGCAGTGCTAGGGTTTCGGTTGGTAACAATGAGCAGTTCTTC.

This clonotype was seen just once. This chain joins TRBV10-1 and TRBJ1-1, with D unresolved. The V gene lost 7 bases and the J gene lost 4 bases, with 13 bases spanning the gap. The V gene's germline CDR1 is WNHNN and CDR2 SYGVQD (reference sequence). This CDR3 has 13 residues. CDR3 in DNA: TGCGCCAGCACCCCACAAATCGGCACTGAAGCTTTCTTT. Protein: CASTPQIGTEAFF.

This clonotype was recorded many times. The DNA for the CDR3 is TGTGCCAGCAGCTTTCGGGTGAACACTGAAGCTTTCTTT. Translated: CASSFRVNTEAFF. V and J are TRBV7-2 and TRBJ1-1, with D hard to call. V was cut by 3 bases and J by 0 bases, with 5 bases left in between. Germline V gene lookup returns CDR1 SGHTA and CDR2 FQGNSA. The CDR3 is 13 amino acids.

This clonotype was recorded at least ten times. CDR3 loop: CSATGPGGELFF. Written as DNA, the CDR3 is TGCAGTGCTACGGGCCCGGGCGGGGAGCTGTTTTTT. The V gene is TRBV20-1, the J gene TRBJ2-2; D call uncertain. The CDR3 has 12 residues. Germline CDR1 and CDR2: DFQATT and SNEGSKA (reference sequence). Trimming took off 4 bases at V and 7 bases at J, with 10 bases between the two ends.

There are a few counts of this clonotype. A much larger clone differs from this one at a single base, so this may be a read error. The V call is TRBV6-2 or TRBV6-3, the J call TRBJ2-3, with D uncertain. V lost 6 bases to trimming and J lost 6 bases, with 13 bases between them. The CDR3 contains 13 residues. Per the germline V gene, CDR1 is MNHEY and CDR2 is SVGEGT. The chain's CDR3 is CASSWKLEDTQYF. CDR3 nucleotide sequence: TGTGCCAGCAGCTGGAAACTGGAGGATACGCAGTATTTT.

This clonotype was seen repeatedly, ten times or more. The chain links TRBV20-1 to TRBJ2-5; D assignment may be TRBD1 or TRBD2 (6 bases each). The CDR3 totals 17 residues. The V gene's germline CDR1 is DFQATT and CDR2 SNEGSKA (reference sequence). The V end lost 2 bases, the J end lost 5 bases, and 24 bases lay between the germline ends. The CDR3: CSARIDVGGRLTETQYF. In DNA form, the CDR3 reads TGCAGTGCTAGAATCGATGTGGGGGGCCGATTAACGGAGACCCAGTACTTC.

This clonotype occurred many times. CDR3: CASSQGNSNQPQHF. DNA of the CDR3: TGCGCCAGCAGCCAGGGTAATAGCAATCAGCCCCAGCATTTT. The J gene is TRBJ1-5, the V gene TRBV10-1; weak D call: TRBD1 (5 bases). V was pared by 6 bases and J by 0 bases, with 9 bases between. CDR3 length equals 14 residues. Germline V gives CDR1 WNHNN, CDR2 SYGVQD (reference sequence).

The chain carries TRBV7-3 and TRBJ2-1, with D unclear. This CDR3 spans 13 amino acids. CDR1 SGHTA and CDR2 FQGTGA come from the germline V gene. V lost 2 bases and J 6 bases, leaving 8 bases between the germline ends. CDR3 residues: CASSLPQLNEQFF. CDR3 DNA: TGTGCCAGCAGCTTACCACAGCTCAATGAGCAGTTCTTC. Using reference TRBV7-3 and TRBJ2-1 for the parts outside the CDR3, the full variable domain is GAGVSQTPSNKVTEKGKYVELRCDPISGHTALYWYRQSLGQGPEFLIYFQGTGAADDSGLPNDRFFAVRPEGSVSTLKIQRTERGDSAVYLCASSLPQLNEQFFGPGTRLTVL.

This clonotype came up many times. The chain couples TRBV18 to TRBJ1-4, with TRBD1 matching over 10 bases. The germline V gene encodes CDR1 KGHSH and CDR2 LQKENI. The V segment lost 2 bases and the J segment 6 bases; nucleotides outside the gene matches: 3. This CDR3 comprises 15 residues. CDR3 residues: CASSPTGQGYEKLFF. The CDR3 DNA sequence: TGTGCCAGCTCACCAACGGGACAGGGGTATGAAAAACTGTTTTTT.

Ten or more counts support this clonotype. The rearrangement uses TRBV12-3 or TRBV12-4 and TRBJ2-3; possible D gene TRBD2, 5 bases. There are 14 residues in the CDR3. Trimming cost V 0 bases and J 6 bases, with 10 bases left between them. The CDR3 sequence is CASSLAGDEDTQYF. DNA for the CDR3: TGTGCCAGCAGTTTAGCCGGGGATGAGGATACGCAGTATTTT.

Ten or more counts support this clonotype. At one boundary the junction diverges from the germline segment, which might be a read error. The chain joins TRBV20-1 to TRBJ1-5; a possible D gene is TRBD1 (6 bases). The CDR3 loop spans 14 amino acids. CDR1 DFQATT and CDR2 SNEGSKA come from the germline V gene (reference sequence). In nucleotides, the CDR3 is TGCAGTGCTAGAGCGCCCCGGGGCGGACAGCCCCAGAATTTT. This encodes CSARAPRGGQPQNF.

This clonotype has a count of ten or more. J is TRBJ2-3 and V is TRBV20-1; no clear D gene. The CDR3 is 13 residues long. Deletions cut 0 bases from V and 2 bases from J, with 6 bases between. Per germline, CDR1 DFQATT and CDR2 SNEGSKA (reference sequence). The CDR3 here is CSARDQVTDTQYF. In nucleotides, the CDR3 is TGCAGTGCTAGAGATCAAGTCACAGATACGCAGTATTTT.

This clonotype was counted between two and nine times. The rearrangement joins TRBV29-1 to TRBJ1-2; D unclear. This CDR3 has 14 residues. V shed 2 bases and J shed 5 bases, with 15 bases lying between them. Germline CDR1 reads SQVTM; CDR2 reads ANQGSEA. CDR3: CSVESDGSGYGYTF. DNA of the CDR3: TGCAGCGTTGAAAGTGACGGGTCGGGGTATGGCTACACCTTC.

The chain uses TRBV20-1 and TRBJ2-3; 7 positions agree with TRBD2. This CDR3 is built from 14 residues. Germline loops: CDR1 DFQATT, CDR2 SNEGSKA (reference sequence). The DNA of the CDR3 is TGCATCCCTCCGCGGCGGGAGATAACAGATACGCAGTATTTT. It yields the protein CIPPRREITDTQYF.

This clonotype has a count of ten or more. V usage is TRBV20-1 and J usage is TRBJ2-7, with 7 bases lining up with TRBD1. CDR1 is DFQATT and CDR2 is SNEGSKA in the germline V gene (reference sequence). The CDR3 runs 13 residues. V lost 5 bases and J lost 3; bases outside the gene matches: 7. This CDR3 reads CSAPTGTRYEQYF. CDR3 in DNA: TGCAGTGCTCCGACAGGGACCCGCTACGAGCAGTACTTC.

The chain couples TRBV7-2 to TRBJ2-3; 12 bases are a match to TRBD2. The ends lost 5 bases at V and 6 bases at J; junction bases unmatched: 9. Germline assignment: CDR1 SGHTA and CDR2 FQGNSA. The CDR3 totals 16 residues. Here the CDR3 reads CASSPRLAGGPDTQYF. Here the CDR3 DNA reads TGTGCCAGCAGCCCAAGGCTAGCGGGGGGGCCGGATACGCAGTATTTT.

This clonotype was detected many times. This chain links TRBV7-2 with TRBJ2-3; D remains ambiguous. This CDR3 spans 14 amino acids. Germline lookup yields CDR1 SGHTA and CDR2 FQGNSA. V dropped 1 base and J dropped 2 bases, with 7 bases sitting between them. The CDR3 DNA reads TGTGCCAGCAGCTTAGTTTCAGTCACAGATACGCAGTATTTT. Translation gives CASSLVSVTDTQYF.

This clonotype rates as medium-sized. The genes are TRBV7-2 and TRBJ1-3, with D uncertain. The CDR3 length is 14 residues. From germline, CDR1 is SGHTA and CDR2 FQGNSA. V lost 1 base to trimming and J lost 0 bases, with 4 bases between them. The CDR3 protein is CASSLGGSGNTIYF. CDR3 coding DNA: TGTGCCAGCAGCTTAGGAGGCTCTGGAAACACCATATATTTT.

This clonotype was observed many times. V is TRBV5-1 and J is TRBJ1-2; possible D gene TRBD1, 5 bases. V was cut by 0 bases and J by 2 bases, with 11 bases left in between. The CDR3 extends over 15 amino acids. Germline V gene sequence: CDR1 SGHRS, CDR2 YFSETQ. CDR3 coding DNA: TGCGCCAGCAGCTTGGAGTCAGGGAGCAACTATGGCTACACCTTC. This codes for CASSLESGSNYGYTF.

This clonotype was counted many times. CDR3 DNA: TGCAGTGCTAATCGATGGGGGTCAAATCAGCCCCAGCATTTT. Translated: CSANRWGSNQPQHF. The chain couples TRBV20-1 to TRBJ1-5, with D perhaps TRBD1 (5 bases). The ends were cut back, 4 bases at V and 4 bases at J, with 14 bases in the middle. The V gene's germline CDR1 is DFQATT and CDR2 SNEGSKA (reference sequence). The CDR3 is 14 amino acids.

In its sample, this clonotype was seen many times. V usage is TRBV9 and J usage is TRBJ2-2, with no clear D. Germline V gene data show CDR1 as SGDLS and CDR2 as YYNGEE. This CDR3 has 15 amino acids. Deletions cut 0 bases from V and 2 bases from J, with 8 bases between. CDR3 sequence (DNA): TGTGCCAGCAGCGTAGGTGGGCTTAACACCGGGGAGCTGTTTTTT. Translating it yields CASSVGGLNTGELFF.

This clonotype was found many times. One base away lies a much larger clone, so this may be a sequencing read error. In DNA form, the CDR3 reads TGTGCCACCCCCTCAGTCTCTGGGGCCAAAGTCCTGACTTTC. Translation gives CATPSVSGAKVLTF. The chain links TRBV10-3 to TRBJ2-6; tentative D call: TRBD1 (5 bases). From germline, CDR1 is ENHRY and CDR2 SYGVKD. This CDR3 has 14 residues.

This clonotype was found many times. This sequence joins TRBV20-1 and TRBJ1-5; D remains ambiguous. The V gene's germline CDR1 is DFQATT and CDR2 SNEGSKA (reference sequence). The CDR3 runs 15 residues. This CDR3 is CSAPTDGRAFQPQHF. The CDR3 DNA follows: TGCAGCGCACCAACTGACGGGAGGGCTTTTCAGCCCCAGCATTTT.